This TCR beta chain came from a study of shared clonotypes between healthy human individuals. CDR3 length: 12 residues. The V gene lost 2 bases and the J gene lost 5 bases, with 7 bases spanning the gap. Germline CDR1 SGHAT, CDR2 FQDESV (reference sequence). Sequencing was performed with immunoSEQ multiplex PCR; in TCRdb, only in-frame clones are kept and a portion is missing. The table lists more than 2,000,000 clones, about 92% of them singletons. This clonotype originated in a man between 18 and 29 years old in good health. Some clones in this sample may be carry-over from other donors' samples. Material: naive CD4+ T cells from PBMCs. Sample subset: CD45RA+ positively selected. The chain is built from TRBV11-1 and TRBJ2-7; D unresolved. The CDR3 loop reads CASSLLGNEQYF. Here the CDR3 DNA reads TGTGCCAGCAGCTTATTGGGCAACGAGCAGTACTTC.